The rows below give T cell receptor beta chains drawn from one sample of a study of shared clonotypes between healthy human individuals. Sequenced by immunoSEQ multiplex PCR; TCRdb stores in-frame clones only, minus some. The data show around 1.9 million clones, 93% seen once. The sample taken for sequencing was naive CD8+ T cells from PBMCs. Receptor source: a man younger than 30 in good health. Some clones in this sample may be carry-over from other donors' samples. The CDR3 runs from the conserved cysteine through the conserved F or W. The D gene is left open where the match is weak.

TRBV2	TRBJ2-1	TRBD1	CASYTVQGHYNEQFF
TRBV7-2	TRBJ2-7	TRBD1	CASSLGAGGSYEQYF
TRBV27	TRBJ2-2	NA	CASSFHTGELFF
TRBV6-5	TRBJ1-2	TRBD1	CASSYQGQGLGYTF
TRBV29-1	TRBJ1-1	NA	CSVKQGRDGEAFF
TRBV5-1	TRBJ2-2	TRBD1	CASSFLPGTGGTGELFF
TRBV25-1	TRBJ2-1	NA	CASSDAGLPYNEQFF
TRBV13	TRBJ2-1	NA	CASSLGGPSEFRSEQFF
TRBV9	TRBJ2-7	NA	CASSPGASSYEQYF
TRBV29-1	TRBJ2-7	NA	CSVESGRGEQYF
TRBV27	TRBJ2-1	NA	CASSSRQGGDEQFF
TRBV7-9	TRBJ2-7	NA	CASAIGGGYEQYF
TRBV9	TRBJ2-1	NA	CASSAPSGGVHYNEQFF
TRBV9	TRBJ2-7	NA	CASSVDGSVYEQYF
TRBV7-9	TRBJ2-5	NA	CASSLASRPGSQETQYF
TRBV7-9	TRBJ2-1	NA	CASSLSRPTRFF
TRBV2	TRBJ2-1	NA	CASRLAGSAEQFF
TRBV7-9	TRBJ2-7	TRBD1	CASSPRDRLEQYF
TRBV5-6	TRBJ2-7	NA	CASSLGQVAYEQYF
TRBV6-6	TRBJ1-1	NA	CASSYGAEAFF
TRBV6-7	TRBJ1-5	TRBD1	CASSYHRGRQGPNSNQPQHF
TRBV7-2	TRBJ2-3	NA	CASSLDPRAGTYTDTQYF
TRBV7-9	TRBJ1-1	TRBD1	CASSPPEGRGAFF
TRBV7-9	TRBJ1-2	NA	CASDSNYGYTF
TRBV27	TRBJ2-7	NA	CASSPKQGRLYEQYF
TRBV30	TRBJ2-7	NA	CAWDSPGRGTYF
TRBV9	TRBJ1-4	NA	CASSVGGSNEKLFF
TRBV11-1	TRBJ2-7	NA	CASSLVTGSRYF
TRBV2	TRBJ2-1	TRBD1	CASSERDRAYNEQFF
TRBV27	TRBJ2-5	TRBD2	CASSILTSGIRLETQYF
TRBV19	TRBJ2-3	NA	CASSIDFPPGQNTDTQYF
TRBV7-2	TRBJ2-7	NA	CASSSDPRLGYEQYF
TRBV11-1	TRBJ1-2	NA	CASSSRDSPNYGYTF
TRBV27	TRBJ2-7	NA	CASSRTKSYEQYF
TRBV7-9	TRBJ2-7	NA	CASSSQGSEQYF
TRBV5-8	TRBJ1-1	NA	CASSFRDTGWGTEAFF
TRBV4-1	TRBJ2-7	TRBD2	CASSHVRRGDYEQYF
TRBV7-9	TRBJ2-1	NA	CASSSPGHRYNEQFF
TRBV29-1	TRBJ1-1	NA	CSDQDTGSEAFF
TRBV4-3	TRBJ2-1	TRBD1	CASSRGTGGYNEQFF
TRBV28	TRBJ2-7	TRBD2	CASSPHGGYEQYF
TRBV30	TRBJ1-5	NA	CAWSVREGVWPQHF